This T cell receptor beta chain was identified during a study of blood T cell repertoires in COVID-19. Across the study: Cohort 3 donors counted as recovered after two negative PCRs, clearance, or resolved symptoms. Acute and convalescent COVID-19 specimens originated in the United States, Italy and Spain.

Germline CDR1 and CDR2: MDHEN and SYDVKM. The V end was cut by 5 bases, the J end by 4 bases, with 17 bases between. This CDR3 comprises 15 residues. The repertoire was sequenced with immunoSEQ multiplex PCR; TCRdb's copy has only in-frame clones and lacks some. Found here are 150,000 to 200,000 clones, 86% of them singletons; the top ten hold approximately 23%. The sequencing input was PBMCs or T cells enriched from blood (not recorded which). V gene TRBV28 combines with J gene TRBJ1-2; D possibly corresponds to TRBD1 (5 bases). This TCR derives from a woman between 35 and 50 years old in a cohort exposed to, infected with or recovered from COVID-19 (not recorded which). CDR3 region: CASSPIQTGGYGYTF. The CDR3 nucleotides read TGTGCCAGCAGTCCCATTCAAACGGGGGGCTATGGCTACACCTTC.